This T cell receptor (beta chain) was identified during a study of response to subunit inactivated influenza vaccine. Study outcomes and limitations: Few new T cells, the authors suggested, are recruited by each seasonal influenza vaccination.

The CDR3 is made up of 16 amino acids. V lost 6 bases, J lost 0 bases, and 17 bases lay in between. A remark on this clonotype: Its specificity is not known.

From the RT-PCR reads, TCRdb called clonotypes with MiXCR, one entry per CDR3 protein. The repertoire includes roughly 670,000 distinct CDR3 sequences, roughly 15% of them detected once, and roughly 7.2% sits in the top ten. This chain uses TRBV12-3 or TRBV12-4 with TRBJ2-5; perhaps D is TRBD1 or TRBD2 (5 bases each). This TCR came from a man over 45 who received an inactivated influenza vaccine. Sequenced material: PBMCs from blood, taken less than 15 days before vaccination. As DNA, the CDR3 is TGTGCCAGCAGCACCCGGGGATGGGGCAACCAAGAGACCCAGTACTTC. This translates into CASSTRGWGNQETQYF.